A selection of T cell receptor beta chains follows, all from one sample in a study of CD4 T cells in relation to SARS-CoV-2 and coronaviruses. Method: immunoSEQ multiplex PCR; TCRdb's copy keeps in-frame clones and lacks some. The table lists roughly 68,000 clones, over 90% of them singletons. What was sequenced was naive CD4+ T cells from PBMCs. All receptors derive from a human donor in good health. Both conserved end residues are part of each CDR3. The D gene is left open where the match is weak. Only some rows state a clone size, as once, few, many or a class for expanded clones.

v_gene,j_gene,d_gene,abundance,CDR3aa,CDR3nt
TRBV6-5,TRBJ2-7,.,.,CASSYRPTGEQYF,TGTGCCAGCAGTTACCGGCCAACGGGGGAGCAGTACTTC
TRBV5-1,TRBJ1-1,TRBD1,once,CASSPTGGFVNTEAFF,TGCGCCAGCAGCCCTACAGGGGGTTTCGTGAACACTGAAGCTTTCTTT
TRBV6-6,TRBJ1-1,.,.,CASSFRVVGAFF,TGTGCCAGCAGTTTTAGAGTCGTAGGAGCTTTCTTT
TRBV5-1,TRBJ1-1,.,.,CASSSTRTNTEAFF,TGCGCCAGCAGCTCAACCCGGACGAACACTGAAGCTTTCTTT
TRBV5-1,TRBJ2-7,TRBD2,once,CASSRTSGGAYEQYF,TGCGCCAGCAGCCGGACTAGCGGGGGGGCCTACGAGCAGTACTTC
TRBV6-5,TRBJ1-3,.,.,CASSRQGSFGNTIYF,TGTGCCAGCAGCCGGCAGGGGTCTTTTGGAAACACCATATATTTT
TRBV10-3,TRBJ1-5,.,.,CATGQSNQPQHF,TGTGCTACTGGACAGAGCAATCAGCCCCAGCATTTT
TRBV10-3,TRBJ2-5,TRBD2,.,CAISEGPSGEGQETQYF,TGTGCCATCAGTGAGGGTCCTAGCGGGGAGGGCCAAGAGACCCAGTACTTC
TRBV7-9,TRBJ2-7,TRBD1,.,CASSLDRAHEQYF,TGTGCCAGCAGCTTGGACAGGGCCCACGAGCAGTACTTC
TRBV10-3,TRBJ2-1,TRBD2,.,CAISDLTSGSASGNEQFF,TGTGCCATCAGTGACCTTACTAGCGGGAGTGCGTCGGGCAATGAGCAGTTCTTC
TRBV28,TRBJ2-7,TRBD1,.,CASTINQGAGSYEQYF,TGTGCCAGCACCATTAACCAGGGGGCCGGGTCCTACGAGCAGTACTTC
TRBV5-8,TRBJ1-2,.,.,CASSSQGLGNYGYTF,TGTGCCAGCAGCTCACAGGGCCTTGGAAACTATGGCTACACCTTC
TRBV3-1/TRBV3-2,TRBJ1-2,.,once,CASSQPLRGYTF,TGTGCCAGCAGCCAACCTTTACGTGGCTACACCTTC
TRBV6-4,TRBJ1-1,.,.,CASSTGTGTEAFF,TGTGCCAGCAGCACAGGGACTGGCACTGAAGCTTTCTTT
TRBV10-3,TRBJ2-7,TRBD2,.,CAISAGGGGSYEQYF,TGTGCCATCAGTGCCGGTGGCGGGGGTTCCTACGAGCAGTACTTC
TRBV27,TRBJ2-1,TRBD2,.,CASSNRNTSGGTYNEQFF,TGTGCCAGCAGTAACCGAAACACTAGCGGGGGGACCTACAATGAGCAGTTCTTC
TRBV20-1,TRBJ2-1,.,.,CSASRLSSYNEQFF,TGCAGTGCTAGTCGGCTTAGCTCCTACAATGAGCAGTTCTTC
TRBV19,TRBJ2-2,.,.,CASSLNTRYTGELFF,TGTGCCAGTAGTCTAAATACCAGGTACACCGGGGAGCTGTTTTTT
TRBV3-1/TRBV3-2,TRBJ2-3,.,.,CASSQVSGGTQYF,TGTGCCAGCAGCCAAGTTTCCGGAGGAACGCAGTATTTT
TRBV5-5,TRBJ2-5,.,.,CASSPGSYQETQYF,TGTGCCAGCAGCCCGGGGTCGTACCAAGAGACCCAGTACTTC
TRBV6-6,TRBJ2-7,.,.,CASGEEQYF,TGTGCCAGTGGCGAGGAGCAGTACTTC
TRBV5-1,TRBJ2-2,.,.,CASSLGAAGGSGELFF,TGCGCCAGCAGCTTGGGTGCAGCCGGGGGCTCCGGGGAGCTGTTTTTT
TRBV28,TRBJ2-2,TRBD2,.,CASSLGGDPGELFF,TGTGCCAGCAGTTTAGGGGGGGACCCCGGGGAGCTGTTTTTT
TRBV30,TRBJ1-5,.,.,CAWAKGGGNQPQHF,TGTGCCTGGGCTAAAGGGGGTGGCAATCAGCCCCAGCATTTT
TRBV5-4,TRBJ2-7,.,.,CASSFGGHSSYEQYF,TGTGCCAGCAGCTTCGGGGGGCACAGCTCCTACGAGCAGTACTTC
TRBV19,TRBJ1-1,.,.,CASSIGSYTEAFF,TGTGCCAGTAGTATAGGATCCTACACTGAAGCTTTCTTT
TRBV2,TRBJ1-5,.,.,CASSEVRQGNQPQHF,TGTGCCAGCAGTGAAGTGAGGCAGGGCAATCAGCCCCAGCATTTT
TRBV5-1,TRBJ2-2,TRBD2,.,CASSFLAGGNTGELFF,TGCGCCAGCAGCTTTCTAGCGGGGGGAAACACCGGGGAGCTGTTTTTT
TRBV9,TRBJ2-1,.,.,CASSVGNDHNEQFF,TGTGCCAGCAGCGTAGGTAACGACCACAATGAGCAGTTCTTC
TRBV9,TRBJ2-1,.,few,CASSVGSTYNEQFF,TGTGCCAGCAGCGTAGGCTCGACCTACAATGAGCAGTTCTTC
TRBV3-1/TRBV3-2,TRBJ2-7,TRBD2,once,CASSRGLAGDTSEQYF,TGTGCCAGCAGCCGAGGACTAGCGGGAGATACCTCCGAGCAGTACTTC
TRBV9,TRBJ2-3,.,.,CASRGNLATDTQYF,TGTGCCAGCAGGGGTAATCTAGCCACAGATACGCAGTATTTT
TRBV3-1/TRBV3-2,TRBJ1-2,.,.,CASSPRGGYGYTF,TGTGCCAGCAGCCCCCGAGGGGGTTATGGCTACACCTTC
TRBV7-9,TRBJ2-2,TRBD2,.,CASSSRTSGSTNTGELFF,TGTGCCAGCAGCTCCCGGACTAGCGGGAGTACGAACACCGGGGAGCTGTTTTTT
TRBV19,TRBJ2-4,TRBD2,.,CASRDGAGGTKNIQYF,TGTGCCAGTAGGGATGGGGCCGGGGGGACCAAAAACATTCAGTACTTC
TRBV19,TRBJ2-5,.,.,CATSLGKRYSQETQYF,TGTGCCACCTCACTGGGGAAGAGATACTCCCAAGAGACCCAGTACTTC
TRBV7-6,TRBJ1-3,.,few,CASSRFFSTVSGNTIYF,TGTGCCAGCAGCCGCTTCTTCTCGACAGTATCTGGAAACACCATATATTTT
TRBV5-1,TRBJ1-1,.,.,CASSLSTEAFF,TGCGCCAGCAGCTTGTCCACTGAAGCTTTCTTT
TRBV28,TRBJ2-7,.,.,CASSLQAFSYEQYF,TGTGCCAGCAGTCTCCAAGCGTTCTCCTACGAGCAGTACTTC
TRBV7-9,TRBJ2-2,TRBD1,few,CASSQQGAGELFF,TGTGCCAGCAGCCAACAGGGGGCCGGGGAGCTGTTTTTT
TRBV12-3/TRBV12-4,TRBJ1-4,TRBD1,.,CASSPGQGVKLFF,TGTGCCAGCAGTCCAGGACAGGGAGTGAAACTGTTTTTT
TRBV24-1,TRBJ2-7,.,.,CATSDLRAPKGEQYF,TGTGCCACCAGTGATTTGAGGGCCCCAAAGGGCGAGCAGTACTTC
TRBV28,TRBJ2-1,.,.,CASSFLRSGYNEQFF,TGTGCCAGCAGTTTTTTGCGTAGCGGCTACAATGAGCAGTTCTTC
TRBV4-1,TRBJ2-1,.,.,CASSQVILATNEQFF,TGCGCCAGCAGCCAAGTGATCCTAGCTACCAATGAGCAGTTCTTC
TRBV7-9,TRBJ2-3,.,once,CASSLGPAPDTQYF,TGTGCCAGCAGCTTAGGGCCCGCCCCAGATACGCAGTATTTT
TRBV7-2,TRBJ2-7,.,.,CASSPRGRGGTYEQYF,TGTGCCAGCAGCCCCAGGGGGCGGGGGGGGACCTACGAGCAGTACTTC
TRBV6-5,TRBJ1-3,.,.,CASISTFSPGNTIYF,TGTGCCAGCATCTCCACGTTTTCCCCTGGAAACACCATATATTTT
TRBV19,TRBJ2-5,TRBD2,.,CASSMGRVETQYF,TGTGCCAGTAGTATGGGGAGGGTAGAGACCCAGTACTTC
TRBV6-2/TRBV6-3,TRBJ2-7,TRBD2,.,CASSVAGVREQYF,TGTGCCAGCAGCGTAGCGGGAGTTCGCGAGCAGTACTTC
TRBV5-1,TRBJ1-1,.,.,CASSLVATAHTEAFF,TGCGCCAGCAGCTTGGTGGCGACAGCCCATACTGAAGCTTTCTTT
TRBV7-2,TRBJ2-3,TRBD2,.,CASSLLGAGARDTQYF,TGTGCCAGCAGCTTATTGGGCGCGGGAGCACGAGATACGCAGTATTTT
TRBV7-2,TRBJ2-1,.,.,CASSLDFLTTGQFF,TGTGCCAGCAGCTTAGATTTCTTGACGACGGGGCAGTTCTTC
TRBV7-8,TRBJ2-3,TRBD2,.,CASSPVLRRTSGSNRTQYF,TGTGCCAGCAGCCCTGTGCTCCGGAGGACTAGCGGGAGTAACCGAACGCAGTATTTT